Below, 2 T cell receptor beta chains from the same sample are listed, as sequenced in a study of long-term antiretroviral therapy in people with HIV. Investigators performed immunoSEQ version v3.0 at survey level. TCRdb's table, derived via immunoSEQ multiplex PCR, lists solely in-frame clones and lacks some. This table holds around 13,000 clones, roughly nine tenths found once. Source: unsorted PBMCs, taken 2.1 years after starting antiretroviral therapy. The receptors were gathered from a woman between 35 and 50 years old with HIV.

The chain links TRBV19 to TRBJ1-1; TRBD1 is a possible D gene (5 bases). The V end was cut by 6 bases, the J end by 1 base, with 12 bases between. The CDR3 runs to 14 residues. Germline lookup yields CDR1 LNHDA and CDR2 SQIVND (reference sequence). CDR3: CASRVLGPNTEAFF. The CDR3 bases are TGTGCCAGTAGGGTCCTGGGACCGAACACTGAAGCTTTCTTT.

This chain joins TRBV6-5 and TRBJ2-5, with TRBD1 as a possible D gene (6 bases). V lost 0 bases and J lost 2, with 10 bases in between. Germline lookup yields CDR1 MNHEY and CDR2 SVGAGI. The CDR3 consists of 15 residues. CDR3 region: CASSYSRQVQETQYF. The CDR3 DNA is TGTGCCAGCAGTTACTCACGACAGGTTCAAGAGACCCAGTACTTC.